The subject of this entry is one TCR beta chain. A single record per CDR3 protein comes from TCRdb applying MiXCR to the PCR reads. The sample has 5,000 to 6,500 distinct CDR3 sequences, approximately 15% seen once. The CDR3 extends over 13 amino acids. Trimming cost V 1 base and J 0 bases, with 4 bases left between them. Germline V gene lookup returns CDR1 DFQATT and CDR2 SNEGSKA (reference sequence). These data belong to a study of CXCR3 chemokines and chemotherapy response in bladder cancer. Sampling was performed from a patient whose treatment included neoadjuvant chemotherapy. The chain employs TRBV20-1 and TRBJ1-5, with unresolved D. This receptor was taken from a human donor with bladder cancer that responded to neoadjuvant chemotherapy. CDR3 in DNA: TGCAGTGCTAGAGCTGATAGCAATCAGCCCCAGCATTTT. Its translation: CSARADSNQPQHF.